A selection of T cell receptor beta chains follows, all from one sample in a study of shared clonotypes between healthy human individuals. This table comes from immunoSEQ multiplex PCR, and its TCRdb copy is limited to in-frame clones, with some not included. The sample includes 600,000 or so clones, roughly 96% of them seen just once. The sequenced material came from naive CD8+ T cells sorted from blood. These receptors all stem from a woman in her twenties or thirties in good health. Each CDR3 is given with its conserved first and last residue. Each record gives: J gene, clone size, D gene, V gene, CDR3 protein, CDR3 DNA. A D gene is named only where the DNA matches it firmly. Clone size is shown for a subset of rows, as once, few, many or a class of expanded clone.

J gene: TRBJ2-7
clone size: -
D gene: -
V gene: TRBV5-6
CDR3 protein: CASSLSGTPYEQYF
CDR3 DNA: TGTGCCAGCAGCTTGTCTGGGACCCCCTACGAGCAGTACTTC

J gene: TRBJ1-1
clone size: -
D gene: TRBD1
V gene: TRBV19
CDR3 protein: CASSLKRPGQLITSNTEAFF
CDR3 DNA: TGTGCCAGTAGCCTCAAACGGCCGGGACAGTTAATAACCTCGAACACTGAAGCTTTCTTT

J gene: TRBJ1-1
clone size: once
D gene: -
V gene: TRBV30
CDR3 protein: CAWDLGGGGTEAFF
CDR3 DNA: TGTGCCTGGGACCTGGGGGGAGGAGGGACTGAAGCTTTCTTT

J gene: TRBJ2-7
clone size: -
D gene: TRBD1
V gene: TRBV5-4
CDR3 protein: CASSPGQGIDEQYF
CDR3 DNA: TGTGCCAGCAGCCCGGGACAGGGGATAGACGAGCAGTACTTC

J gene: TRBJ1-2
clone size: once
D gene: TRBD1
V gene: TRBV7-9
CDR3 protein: CATGTEGYTF
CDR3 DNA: TGTGCCACTGGGACAGAGGGCTACACCTTC

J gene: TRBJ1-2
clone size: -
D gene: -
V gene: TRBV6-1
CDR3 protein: CASSEYDEEVRYGYTF
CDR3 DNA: TGTGCCAGCAGTGAATACGATGAGGAAGTAAGGTATGGCTACACCTTC

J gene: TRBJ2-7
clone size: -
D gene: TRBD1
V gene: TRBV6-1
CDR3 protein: CASEDRGLGEQYF
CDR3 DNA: TGTGCCAGCGAAGACAGGGGGCTAGGCGAGCAGTACTTC

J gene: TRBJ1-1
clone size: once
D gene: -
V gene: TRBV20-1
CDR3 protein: CMSYLNTEAFF
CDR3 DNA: TGTATGTCGTACCTGAACACTGAAGCTTTCTTT

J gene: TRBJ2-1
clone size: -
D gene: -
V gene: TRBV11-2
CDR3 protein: CASSSLVDNEQFF
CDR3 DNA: TGTGCCAGCAGCTCCTTGGTAGACAATGAGCAGTTCTTC

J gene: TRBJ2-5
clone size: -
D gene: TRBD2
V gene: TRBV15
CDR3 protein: CATSRTTGLAGGRETQYF
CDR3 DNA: TGTGCCACCAGCAGAACGACAGGACTAGCGGGAGGGCGGGAGACCCAGTACTTC

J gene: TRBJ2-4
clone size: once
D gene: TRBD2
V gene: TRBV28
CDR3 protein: CASSPGLGYTQYF
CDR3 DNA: TGTGCCAGCAGTCCTGGACTAGGTTATACTCAGTACTTC

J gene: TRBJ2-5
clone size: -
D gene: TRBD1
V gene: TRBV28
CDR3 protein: CASSRTGLFEETQYF
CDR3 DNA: TGTGCCAGCAGTCGGACAGGTTTGTTCGAAGAGACCCAGTACTTC

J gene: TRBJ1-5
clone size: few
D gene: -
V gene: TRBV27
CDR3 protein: CASSLSGYSNQPQHF
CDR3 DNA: TGTGCCAGCAGTTTATCGGGGTATAGCAATCAGCCCCAGCATTTT

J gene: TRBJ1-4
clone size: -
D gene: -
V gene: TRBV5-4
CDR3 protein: CASSPSQNEKLFF
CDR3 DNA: TGTGCCAGCAGCCCCTCACAGAATGAAAAACTGTTTTTT

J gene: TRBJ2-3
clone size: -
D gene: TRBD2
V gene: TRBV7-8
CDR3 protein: CASSPLAGGFDTQYF
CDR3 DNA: TGTGCCAGCAGCCCATTGGCGGGGGGGTTTGATACGCAGTATTTT

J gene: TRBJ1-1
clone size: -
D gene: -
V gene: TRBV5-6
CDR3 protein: CASSLEANTEAFF
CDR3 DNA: TGTGCCAGCAGCTTGGAGGCGAACACTGAAGCTTTCTTT

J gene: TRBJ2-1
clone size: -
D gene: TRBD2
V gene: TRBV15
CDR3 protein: CATSRGASGAYNEQFF
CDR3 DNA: TGTGCCACCAGCAGAGGGGCTAGCGGAGCTTACAATGAGCAGTTCTTC

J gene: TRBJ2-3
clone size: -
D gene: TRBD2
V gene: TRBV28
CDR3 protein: CASSLGLAGTDTQYF
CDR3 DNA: TGTGCCAGCAGTTTGGGACTAGCGGGAACAGATACGCAGTATTTT

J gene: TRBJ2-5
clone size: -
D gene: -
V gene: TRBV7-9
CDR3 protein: CASSLSGETQYF
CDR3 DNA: TGTGCCAGCAGCCTATCGGGGGAGACCCAGTACTTC

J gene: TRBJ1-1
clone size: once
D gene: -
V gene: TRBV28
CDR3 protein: CASSLSLASADTEAFF
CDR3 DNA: TGTGCCAGCAGTTTATCTCTAGCCTCCGCGGACACTGAAGCTTTCTTT

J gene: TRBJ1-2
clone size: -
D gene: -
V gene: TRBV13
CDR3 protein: CASSTGRSTYGYTF
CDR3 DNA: TGTGCCAGCAGCACGGGGCGCAGCACTTATGGCTACACCTTC

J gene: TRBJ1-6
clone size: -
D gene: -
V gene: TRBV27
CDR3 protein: CASSLNSGGSPLHF
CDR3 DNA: TGTGCCAGCAGTTTAAACAGTGGTGGTTCACCCCTCCACTTT

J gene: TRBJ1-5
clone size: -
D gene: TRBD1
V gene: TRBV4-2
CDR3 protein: CASSQDRTGGMLFNQPQHF
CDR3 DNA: TGTGCCAGCAGCCAAGATAGGACAGGGGGTATGCTCTTCAATCAGCCCCAGCATTTT

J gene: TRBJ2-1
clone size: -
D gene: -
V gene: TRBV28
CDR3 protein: CASSLAGTNEQFF
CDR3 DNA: TGTGCCAGCAGTTTGGCAGGGACCAATGAGCAGTTCTTC

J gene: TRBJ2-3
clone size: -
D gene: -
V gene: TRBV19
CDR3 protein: CASRSNGGSTDTQYF
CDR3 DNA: TGTGCCAGTAGATCCAACGGAGGTTCCACAGATACGCAGTATTTT

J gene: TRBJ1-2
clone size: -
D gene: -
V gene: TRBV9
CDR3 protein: CASSVLEDAGYNNYGYTF
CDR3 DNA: TGTGCCAGCAGCGTACTAGAGGACGCAGGGTATAATAACTATGGCTACACCTTC

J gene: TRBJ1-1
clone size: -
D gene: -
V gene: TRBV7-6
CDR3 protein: CASSQEGYPNTEAFF
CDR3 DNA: TGTGCCAGCAGCCAAGAGGGATACCCGAACACTGAAGCTTTCTTT

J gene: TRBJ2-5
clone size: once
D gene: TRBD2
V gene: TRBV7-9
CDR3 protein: CASSSVDVLSSGDQETQYF
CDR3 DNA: TGTGCCAGCAGCTCGGTGGATGTTCTCTCTAGCGGAGACCAAGAGACCCAGTACTTC

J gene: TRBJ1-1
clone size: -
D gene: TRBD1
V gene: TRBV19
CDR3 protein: CASSIATGGGYEAFF
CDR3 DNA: TGTGCCAGTAGTATAGCCACAGGGGGCGGTTATGAAGCTTTCTTT

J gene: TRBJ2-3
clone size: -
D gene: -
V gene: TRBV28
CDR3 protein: CASSITGLSTDTQYF
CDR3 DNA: TGTGCCAGCAGTATAACAGGCCTTAGCACAGATACGCAGTATTTT

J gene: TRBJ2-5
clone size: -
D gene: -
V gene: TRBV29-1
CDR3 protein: CSVTRGIQETQYF
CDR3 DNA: TGCAGCGTTACCAGGGGTATTCAAGAGACCCAGTACTTC